Presented here are 30 T cell receptor beta chains from one specimen sequenced in a study of Ad26.COV2.S vaccination and SARS-CoV-2 variants. Specified treatment: some 20 received Ad26.COV2.S at low or high dose, single or two shots; roughly 5 received placebo; per-sample allocation not given. The samples date from day 63 after the first vaccine or placebo injection. Method: immunoSEQ multiplex PCR; TCRdb's copy keeps in-frame clones and lacks some. The table shows about 480,000 clones, with around 88% occurring only once. The sample was peripheral blood, taken in a trial of Ad26.COV2.S vaccine versus placebo. The receptors stem from a person between 18 and 65 years old who received the Ad26.COV2.S COVID-19 vaccine or a placebo.

V usage is TRBV2 and J usage is TRBJ1-4, with a weak D call TRBD1 (6 bases). V lost 7 bases and J 5 bases, leaving 17 bases between the germline ends. CDR3 length: 15 residues. Germline CDR1 reads SNHLY; CDR2 reads FYNNEI. CDR3 coding DNA: TGTGCCAGCAAATATTTGGGGGCCAGCAATGAAAAACTGTTTTTT. It translates to CASKYLGASNEKLFF.

The rearrangement joins TRBV7-2 to TRBJ2-1; D is ambiguous. Trimming left V 5 bases short and J 0 bases short, with 8 bases between. Germline-derived CDR1 and CDR2 are SGHTA and FQGNSA. The CDR3 runs to 14 residues. This CDR3 is CASSPGLSYNEQFF. CDR3 DNA: TGTGCCAGCAGCCCCGGTCTCTCCTACAATGAGCAGTTCTTC.

The chain couples TRBV10-2 to TRBJ2-5; D is undetermined. V was pared by 8 bases and J by 0 bases, with 4 bases between. This CDR3 region has 11 residues. CDR1 WSHSY and CDR2 SAAADI come from the germline V gene. The CDR3 protein is CASGNQETQYF. The CDR3 coding sequence is TGCGCCAGCGGGAACCAAGAGACCCAGTACTTC.

This chain uses TRBV14 with TRBJ2-7, with D possibly TRBD2 on 6 matching bases. In germline, CDR1 is SGHDN, CDR2 FVKESK. V was cut by 3 bases and J by 0 bases, with 15 bases left in between. The CDR3 extends over 16 amino acids. The CDR3 DNA follows: TGTGCCAGCAGCCATCATCCGGGACTTAGCTCCTACGAGCAGTACTTC. This codes for CASSHHPGLSSYEQYF.

This clone has a handful of counts. The chain combines TRBV7-2 with TRBJ1-2, with D possibly being TRBD1 (5 bases). The germline V gene has CDR1 SGHTA and CDR2 FQGNSA. The CDR3 has 14 amino acids. The V end was cut by 5 bases, the J end by 4 bases, with 14 bases between. CDR3 loop: CASSLARVGYGYTF. CDR3 sequence (DNA): TGTGCCAGCAGCCTCGCCAGGGTGGGCTATGGCTACACCTTC.

The J gene is TRBJ1-1, the V gene TRBV2, with D perhaps TRBD1 (6 bases). The CDR3 sequence is 14 residues long. Germline CDR1 and CDR2: SNHLY and FYNNEI. The V end was cut by 9 bases, the J end by 0 bases, with 14 bases between. The CDR3 region is CASLPDSLNTEAFF. The DNA for the CDR3 is TGTGCCAGTCTCCCGGACAGCCTGAACACTGAAGCTTTCTTT.

V and J are TRBV7-6 and TRBJ1-1; 11 nucleotides align to TRBD1. Germline assignment: CDR1 SGHVS and CDR2 FNYEAQ. The junction had 11 bases not matched to a gene; V was cut back by 6 bases and J by 5 bases. The CDR3 covers 16 residues. The CDR3 region has the DNA TGTGCCAGCAGGTCAGGACAGGGGGCTTTGGGTACTGAAGCTTTCTTT. Its protein product is CASRSGQGALGTEAFF.

This clone was counted once. This sequence joins TRBV28 and TRBJ2-6; D not resolved. The CDR3 sequence is 15 residues long. V gave up 6 bases and J gave up 0 bases, with 9 bases separating them. Germline CDR1 is MDHEN and CDR2 is SYDVKM. CDR3 protein: CASRRRDSGANVLTF. DNA for the CDR3: TGTGCCAGCAGGAGAAGGGACTCTGGGGCCAACGTCCTGACTTTC.

The rearrangement joins TRBV2 to TRBJ2-1, with D possibly TRBD2 on 6 matching bases. From germline, CDR1 is SNHLY and CDR2 FYNNEI. Trimming stripped 3 bases from V and 10 bases from J, with 13 bases between. This CDR3 has 13 residues. The CDR3 reads CASSEGLAREQFF. CDR3 nucleotide sequence: TGTGCCAGCAGTGAGGGGCTAGCGAGGGAGCAGTTCTTC.

This chain connects TRBV10-3 to TRBJ2-7, with TRBD2 matching over 7 bases. Unmatched junction bases numbered 5, after V lost 1 base and J lost 5 bases. The CDR3 extends over 14 amino acids. CDR1 is ENHRY, CDR2 SYGVKD, per germline. CDR3 loop: CAISELGGVDEQYF. The CDR3 nucleotides read TGTGCCATCAGTGAGTTGGGGGGGGTAGACGAGCAGTACTTC.

The chain is built from TRBV6-2 or TRBV6-3 and TRBJ2-3; TRBD2 is a possible D gene (6 bases). With 3 bases removed from V and 0 bases from J, the gap between germline ends came to 16 bases. This CDR3 has 17 amino acids. CDR1 and CDR2 (germline): MNHEY, SVGEGT. The CDR3 here is CASSYSGGDPSTDTQYF. In DNA, the CDR3 is TGTGCCAGCAGTTATAGCGGAGGAGACCCTAGCACAGATACGCAGTATTTT.

The J gene is TRBJ2-1, the V gene TRBV12-3 or TRBV12-4; no reliable D call. The germline V and J ends were trimmed by 2 bases and 8 bases, with 7 bases remaining between them. The CDR3 totals 12 residues. The CDR3 loop is CASSLSGYEQFF. The CDR3 DNA reads as TGTGCCAGCAGTTTATCTGGGTATGAGCAGTTCTTC.

The sample holds one count of this clone. J is TRBJ2-3 and V is TRBV3-1 (or the pseudogene TRBV3-2); 10 bases line up with TRBD2. Germline trimming cut 0 bases from V and 4 bases from J; bases unmatched to any gene: 4. CDR1 LGHDT and CDR2 YNNKEL come from the germline V gene (reference sequence). The CDR3 covers 16 residues. This CDR3 reads CASSQEPGLASDTQYF. DNA of the CDR3: TGTGCCAGCAGCCAAGAGCCGGGACTAGCGTCAGATACGCAGTATTTT.

The CDR3 reads CASFTSPYEQYF. In DNA form, the CDR3 reads TGTGCCTCCTTCACTTCACCCTACGAGCAGTACTTC. The V and J genes are TRBV30 and TRBJ2-7; D unclear. V lost 7 bases and J lost 2, with 12 bases in between. Germline-derived CDR1 and CDR2 are GTSNPN and SVGIG (reference sequence). The length of the CDR3 is 12 residues.

This clone was seen just once. The chain employs TRBV30 and TRBJ2-5; TRBD1 or TRBD2 may be the D gene (6 bases each). CDR3 size: 15 residues. V was trimmed by 2 bases and J by 2 bases, leaving 15 bases between them. CDR1 and CDR2 from the germline V gene are GTSNPN and SVGIG (reference sequence). CDR3 sequence: CAWSPTTRGQETQYF. The CDR3 bases are TGTGCCTGGAGTCCAACGACTAGGGGGCAAGAGACCCAGTACTTC.

V gene TRBV19 combines with J gene TRBJ1-2, with TRBD1 as a possible D gene (6 bases). With 7 bases removed from V and 7 bases from J, the gap between germline ends came to 25 bases. The germline gives CDR1 LNHDA, CDR2 SQIVND (reference sequence). This CDR3 contains 16 residues. The CDR3 region has the DNA TGTGCCAGTAATCCCCTCCAGGTAGGGGGGCTGCTTGGCTACACCTTC. Encoded protein: CASNPLQVGGLLGYTF.

This sequence joins TRBV6-2 or TRBV6-3 and TRBJ2-5; TRBD1 matches 9 bases. The V segment lost 6 bases and the J segment 2 bases; nucleotides outside the gene matches: 10. The CDR3 is 16 residues long. Looked up from germline, CDR1 is MNHEY and CDR2 is SVGEGT. The CDR3 coding sequence is TGTGCCAGCAGCCTTCGACCCGACAGGGGGCAAGAGACCCAGTACTTC. Translating it yields CASSLRPDRGQETQYF.

This rearrangement joins TRBV7-3 to TRBJ2-1; 8 bases are shared with TRBD2. The CDR3 has 16 amino acids. The V gene end was trimmed by 4 bases and the J gene end by 0 bases; junction bases not matched to a gene: 5. Germline loops: CDR1 SGHTA, CDR2 FQGTGA. The CDR3 DNA is TGTGCCAGCAGCTCCGCAAGCGGGAGCTCCTACAATGAGCAGTTCTTC. This codes for CASSSASGSSYNEQFF.

This clone was seen only once. The chain carries TRBV28 and TRBJ1-2; D not certain. Deletions cut 7 bases from V and 3 bases from J, with 6 bases between. The CDR3 is made up of 11 amino acids. CDR1 is MDHEN, CDR2 SYDVKM, per germline. The DNA of the CDR3 is TGTGCCAGCACCTCTGACTATGGCTACACCTTC. Encoded protein: CASTSDYGYTF.

The chain carries TRBV7-9 and TRBJ2-1; weak D call: TRBD2 (6 bases). The CDR3 is 11 amino acids. From germline, CDR1 is SEHNR and CDR2 FQNEAQ (reference sequence). V was cut by 6 bases and J by 8 bases, with 8 bases left in between. The CDR3 region is CASREGHEQFF. The DNA for the CDR3 is TGTGCCAGCAGGGAGGGACATGAGCAGTTCTTC. The full variable domain, with the rest looked up from reference TRBV7-9 and TRBJ2-1, is DTGVSQNPRHKITKRGQNVTFRCDPISEHNRLYWYRQTLGQGPEFLTYFQNEAQLEKSRLLSDRFSAERPKGSFSTLEIQRTEQGDSAMYLCASREGHEQFFGPGTRLTVL.

The V call is TRBV7-2, the J call TRBJ2-1; the D is unclear. The CDR3 sequence is 14 residues long. Trimming removed 3 bases from V and 3 bases from J, with 9 bases in between. Germline CDR1 SGHTA, CDR2 FQGNSA. The CDR3 is CASSLSLDYNEQFF. The CDR3 DNA follows: TGTGCCAGCAGCTTGAGTCTGGACTACAATGAGCAGTTCTTC.

This rearrangement joins TRBV7-2 to TRBJ2-3; 8 nucleotides match TRBD2. Trimming removed 3 bases from V and 4 bases from J; junction bases left unmatched: 15. From germline, CDR1 is SGHTA and CDR2 FQGNSA. The CDR3 is 18 residues long. CDR3 sequence reads: CASSFWGHVREAADTQYF. CDR3 in DNA: TGTGCCAGCAGCTTTTGGGGTCATGTGCGGGAGGCGGCAGATACGCAGTATTTT. Full variable domain (remainder filled in from reference TRBV7-2 and TRBJ2-3): GAGVSQSPSNKVTEKGKDVELRCDPISGHTALYWYRQSLGQGLEFLIYFQGNSAPDKSGLPSDRFSAERTGGSVSTLTIQRTQQEDSAVYLCASSFWGHVREAADTQYFGPGTRLTVL.

A single count supports this clone. The rearrangement links TRBV7-9 to TRBJ2-2, with 9 positions matching TRBD2. The CDR3 spans 16 residues. Germline V gene lookup returns CDR1 SEHNR and CDR2 FQNEAQ (reference sequence). V lost 2 bases to trimming and J lost 0 bases; unmatched junction nucleotides: 1. The CDR3, as DNA: TGTGCCAGCAGCTTACTAGCGGGGCCGAACACCGGGGAGCTGTTTTTT. It codes for CASSLLAGPNTGELFF. The full variable domain, its missing parts supplied by reference TRBV7-9 and TRBJ2-2, is DTGVSQNPRHKITKRGQNVTFRCDPISEHNRLYWYRQTLGQGPEFLTYFQNEAQLEKSRLLSDRFSAERPKGSFSTLEIQRTEQGDSAMYLCASSLLAGPNTGELFFGEGSRLTVL.

This clone was seen only once. The CDR3 loop is CASSHTSAGPPDTQYF. In DNA form, the CDR3 reads TGCGCCAGCAGCCATACTAGCGCGGGCCCACCAGATACGCAGTATTTT. J is TRBJ2-3 and V is TRBV4-1; 7 positions match TRBD2. The CDR3 loop spans 16 amino acids. The junction had 10 bases not matched to a gene; V was cut back by 3 bases and J by 4 bases. In germline, CDR1 is MGHRA, CDR2 YSYEKL.

The CDR3 region is CASSRTGGAQETQYF. The CDR3 DNA reads as TGTGCCAGCAGCCGTACAGGGGGCGCCCAAGAGACCCAGTACTTC. V usage is TRBV7-2 and J usage is TRBJ2-5, with TRBD1 identical over 9 bases. Trimming took 5 bases from V and 1 from J; bases not matched to a gene: 5. Per germline, CDR1 SGHTA and CDR2 FQGNSA. The CDR3 has 15 amino acids.

This clone turned up a few times. The chain joins TRBV10-3 to TRBJ2-1; D not certain. There are 13 residues in the CDR3. Germline CDR1 reads ENHRY; CDR2 reads SYGVKD. The V and J ends lost 0 bases and 6 bases respectively, with 6 bases between them. Here the CDR3 reads CAISESGRNEQFF. For the CDR3, the DNA is TGTGCCATCAGTGAGTCAGGGCGCAATGAGCAGTTCTTC.

The V gene is TRBV19, the J gene TRBJ2-2, with 8 bases that match TRBD2. The V gene's germline CDR1 is LNHDA and CDR2 SQIVND (reference sequence). Trimming at V came to 1 base and at J to 3 bases, leaving 4 bases not matched to a gene. The CDR3 contains 16 residues. Here the CDR3 reads CASSIAGGPHTGELFF. The DNA for the CDR3 is TGTGCCAGTAGTATAGCGGGAGGGCCGCACACCGGGGAGCTGTTTTTT.

The chain recombines TRBV10-3 with TRBJ2-6; a possible D gene is TRBD1 (6 bases). Trimming removed 0 bases from V and 0 bases from J, with 6 bases in between. Germline CDR1 reads ENHRY; CDR2 reads SYGVKD. This CDR3 is built from 16 residues. The CDR3 loop is CAISESGASGANVLTF. CDR3 sequence (DNA): TGTGCCATCAGTGAGTCGGGGGCCTCTGGGGCCAACGTCCTGACTTTC.

The V gene is TRBV5-4, the J gene TRBJ2-3; 12 bases map to TRBD2. Unmatched junction bases numbered 4, after V lost 5 bases and J lost 0 bases. Germline-derived CDR1 and CDR2 are SGHNT and YYREEE (reference sequence). CDR3 length equals 16 residues. CDR3 loop: CASRPGTSGSTDTQYF. The CDR3 coding sequence is TGTGCCAGCAGACCGGGGACTAGCGGGAGCACAGATACGCAGTATTTT.

This clone has a single count. V gene TRBV6-2 or TRBV6-3 combines with J gene TRBJ1-5, with a possible D match to TRBD1 (5 bases). The CDR3 has 13 amino acids. V gave up 5 bases and J gave up 11 bases, with 16 bases separating them. The germline V gene encodes CDR1 MNHEY and CDR2 SVGEGT. The CDR3: CASSQQESGAQHF. CDR3 nucleotide sequence: TGTGCCAGCAGTCAACAGGAGTCGGGAGCCCAGCATTTT.